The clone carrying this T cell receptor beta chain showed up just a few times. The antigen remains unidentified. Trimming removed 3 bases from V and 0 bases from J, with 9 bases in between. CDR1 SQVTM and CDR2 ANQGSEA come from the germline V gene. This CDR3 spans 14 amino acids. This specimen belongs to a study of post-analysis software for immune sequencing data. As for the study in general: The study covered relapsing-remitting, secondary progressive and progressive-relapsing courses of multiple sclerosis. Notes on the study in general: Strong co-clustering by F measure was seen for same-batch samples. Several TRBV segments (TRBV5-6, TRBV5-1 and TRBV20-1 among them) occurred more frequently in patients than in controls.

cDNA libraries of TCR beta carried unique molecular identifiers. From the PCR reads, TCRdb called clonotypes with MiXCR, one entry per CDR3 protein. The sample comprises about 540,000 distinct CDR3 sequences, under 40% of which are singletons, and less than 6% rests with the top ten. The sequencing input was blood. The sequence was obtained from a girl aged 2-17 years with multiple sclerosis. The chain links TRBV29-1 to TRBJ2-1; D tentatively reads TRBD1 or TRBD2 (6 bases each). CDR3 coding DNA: TGCAGCGTTGACGGGGGCCTCTCCTACAATGAGCAGTTCTTC. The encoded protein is CSVDGGLSYNEQFF.